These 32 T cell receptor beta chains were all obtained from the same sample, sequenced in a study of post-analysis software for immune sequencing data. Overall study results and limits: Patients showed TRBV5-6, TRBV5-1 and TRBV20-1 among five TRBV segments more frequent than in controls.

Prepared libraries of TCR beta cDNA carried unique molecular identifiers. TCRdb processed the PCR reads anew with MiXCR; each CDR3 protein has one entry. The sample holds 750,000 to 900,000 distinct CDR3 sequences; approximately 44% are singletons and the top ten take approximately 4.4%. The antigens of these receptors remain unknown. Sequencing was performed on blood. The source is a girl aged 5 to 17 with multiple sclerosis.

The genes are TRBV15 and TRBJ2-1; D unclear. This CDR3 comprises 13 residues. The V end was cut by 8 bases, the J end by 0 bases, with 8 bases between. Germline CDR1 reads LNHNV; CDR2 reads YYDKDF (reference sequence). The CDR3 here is CATQLSSYNEQFF. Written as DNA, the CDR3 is TGTGCCACCCAATTGAGCTCCTACAATGAGCAGTTCTTC.

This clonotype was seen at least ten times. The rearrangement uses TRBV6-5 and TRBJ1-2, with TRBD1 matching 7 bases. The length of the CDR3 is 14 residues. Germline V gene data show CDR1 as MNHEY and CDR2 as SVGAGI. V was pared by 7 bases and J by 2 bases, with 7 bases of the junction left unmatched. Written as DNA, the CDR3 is TGTGCCAGCACCGGGACAGACACCAACTATGGCTACACCTTC. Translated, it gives CASTGTDTNYGYTF.

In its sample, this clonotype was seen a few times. The CDR3 bases are TGCGCCAGCAGCTTGAGGCAGTTAGGCACAGATACGCAGTATTTT. As protein: CASSLRQLGTDTQYF. J is TRBJ2-3 and V is TRBV5-1; no reliable D call. V was cut by 1 base and J by 1 base, with 10 bases left in between. CDR3 size: 15 residues. Germline assignment: CDR1 SGHRS and CDR2 YFSETQ.

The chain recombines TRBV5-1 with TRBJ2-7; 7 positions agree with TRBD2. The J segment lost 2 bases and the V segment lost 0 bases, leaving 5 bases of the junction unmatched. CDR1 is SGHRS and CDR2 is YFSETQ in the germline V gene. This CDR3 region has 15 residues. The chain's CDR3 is CASSLVPAGTYEQYF. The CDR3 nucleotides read TGCGCCAGCAGCTTGGTTCCAGCGGGGACCTACGAGCAGTACTTC.

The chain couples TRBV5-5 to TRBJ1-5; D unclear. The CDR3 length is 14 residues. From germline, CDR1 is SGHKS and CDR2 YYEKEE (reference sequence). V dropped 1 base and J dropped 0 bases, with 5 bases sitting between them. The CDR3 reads CASSLLSSNQPQHF. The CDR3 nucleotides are TGTGCCAGCAGCTTGCTTAGTAGCAATCAGCCCCAGCATTTT.

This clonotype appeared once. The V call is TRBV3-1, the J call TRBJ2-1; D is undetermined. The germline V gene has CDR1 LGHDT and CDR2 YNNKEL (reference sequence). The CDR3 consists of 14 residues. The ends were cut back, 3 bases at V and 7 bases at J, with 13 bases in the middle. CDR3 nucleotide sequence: TGTGCCAGCAGCCATGGCTACAGCGCGAATGAGCAGTTCTTC. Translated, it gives CASSHGYSANEQFF.

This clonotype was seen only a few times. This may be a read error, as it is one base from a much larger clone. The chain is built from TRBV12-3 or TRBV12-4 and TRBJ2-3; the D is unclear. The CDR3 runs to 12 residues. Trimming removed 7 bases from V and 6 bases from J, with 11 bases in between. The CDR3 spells CASTPLGDTQYF. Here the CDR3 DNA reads TGTGCCAGCACCCCCCTGGGGGATACGCAGTATTTT.

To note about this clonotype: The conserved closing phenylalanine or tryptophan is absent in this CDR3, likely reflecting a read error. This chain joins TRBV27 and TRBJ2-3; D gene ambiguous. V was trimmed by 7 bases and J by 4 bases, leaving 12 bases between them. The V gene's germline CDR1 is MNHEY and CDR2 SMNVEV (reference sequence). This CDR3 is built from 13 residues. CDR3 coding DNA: TGTGCCAGCAAAGGGTGGTTTCCAGATACGCAGTATGTT. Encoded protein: CASKGWFPDTQYV.

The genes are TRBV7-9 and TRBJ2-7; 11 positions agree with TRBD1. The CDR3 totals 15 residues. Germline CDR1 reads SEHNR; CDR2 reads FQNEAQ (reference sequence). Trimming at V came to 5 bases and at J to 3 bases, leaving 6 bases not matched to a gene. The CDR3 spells CASSITGTGGYEQYF. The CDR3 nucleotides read TGTGCCAGCAGCATCACCGGGACAGGGGGCTACGAGCAGTACTTC.

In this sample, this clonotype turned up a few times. The CDR3: CASSYTGGVDTQYF. The CDR3 DNA sequence: TGTGCCAGCAGTTACACGGGAGGGGTAGATACGCAGTATTTT. The chain joins TRBV6-5 to TRBJ2-3; 8 nucleotides agree with TRBD2. Germline CDR1 reads MNHEY; CDR2 reads SVGAGI. V gave up 2 bases and J gave up 5 bases; unmatched junction bases: 3. CDR3 length equals 14 residues.

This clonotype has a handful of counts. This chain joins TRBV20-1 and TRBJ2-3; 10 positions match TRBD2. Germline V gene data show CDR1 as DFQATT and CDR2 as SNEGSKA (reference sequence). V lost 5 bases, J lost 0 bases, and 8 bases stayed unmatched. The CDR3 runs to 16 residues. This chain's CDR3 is CSAPTSGPSSTDTQYF. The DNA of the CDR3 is TGCAGTGCTCCGACTAGCGGGCCCAGTAGCACAGATACGCAGTATTTT.

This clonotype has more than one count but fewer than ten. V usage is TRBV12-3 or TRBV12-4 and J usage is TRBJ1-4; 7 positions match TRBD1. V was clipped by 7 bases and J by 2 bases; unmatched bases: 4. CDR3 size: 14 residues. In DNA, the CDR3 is TGTGCCAGCAACCCACAGGGGACTAATGAAAAACTGTTTTTT. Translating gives CASNPQGTNEKLFF.

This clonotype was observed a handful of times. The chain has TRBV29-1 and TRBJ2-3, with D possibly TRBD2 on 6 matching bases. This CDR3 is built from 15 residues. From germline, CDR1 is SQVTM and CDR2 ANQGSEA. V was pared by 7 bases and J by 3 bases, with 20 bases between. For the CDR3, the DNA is TGCAGCGCCTCACGTGAGCTAGCGAGAACAGATACGCAGTATTTT. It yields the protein CSASRELARTDTQYF.

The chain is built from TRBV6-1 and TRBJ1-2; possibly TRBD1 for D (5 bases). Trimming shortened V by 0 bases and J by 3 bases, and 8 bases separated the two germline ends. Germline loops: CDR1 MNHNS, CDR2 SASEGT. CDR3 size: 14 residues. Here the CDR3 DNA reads TGTGCCAGCAGTGAAGCAGGGGCGGACTATGGCTACACCTTC. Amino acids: CASSEAGADYGYTF.

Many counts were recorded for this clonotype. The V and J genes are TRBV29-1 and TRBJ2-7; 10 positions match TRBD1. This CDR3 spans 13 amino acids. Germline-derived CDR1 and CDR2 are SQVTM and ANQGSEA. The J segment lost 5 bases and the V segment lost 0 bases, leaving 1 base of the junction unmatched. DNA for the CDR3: TGCAGCGTTGAAGAAGGACAGGGGGACGAGCAGTACTTC. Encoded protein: CSVEEGQGDEQYF.

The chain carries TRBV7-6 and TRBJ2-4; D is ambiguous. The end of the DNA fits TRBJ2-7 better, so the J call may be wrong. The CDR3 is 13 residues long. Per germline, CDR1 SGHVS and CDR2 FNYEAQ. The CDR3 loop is CASSYLGSHEQYF. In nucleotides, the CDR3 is TGTGCCAGCAGCTACCTAGGGTCCCACGAGCAGTACTTC.

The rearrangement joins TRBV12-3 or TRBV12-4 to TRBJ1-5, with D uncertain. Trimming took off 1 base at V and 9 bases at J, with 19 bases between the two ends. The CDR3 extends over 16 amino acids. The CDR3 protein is CASSLGSLAASRPQHF. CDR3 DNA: TGTGCCAGCAGTTTAGGGAGTTTGGCAGCCTCGCGGCCCCAGCATTTT.

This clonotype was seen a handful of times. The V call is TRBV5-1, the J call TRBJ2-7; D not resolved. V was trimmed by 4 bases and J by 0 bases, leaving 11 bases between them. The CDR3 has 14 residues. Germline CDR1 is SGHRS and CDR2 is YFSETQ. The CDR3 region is CASSGQESSYEQYF. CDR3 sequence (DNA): TGCGCCAGCAGCGGGCAGGAGAGCTCCTACGAGCAGTACTTC.

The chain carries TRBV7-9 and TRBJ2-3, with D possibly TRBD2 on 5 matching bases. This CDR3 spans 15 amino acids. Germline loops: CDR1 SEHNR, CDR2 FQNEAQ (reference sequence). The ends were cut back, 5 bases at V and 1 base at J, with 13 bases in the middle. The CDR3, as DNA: TGTGCCAGCAGCGCGGGCCCCGTGGGCACAGATACGCAGTATTTT. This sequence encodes CASSAGPVGTDTQYF. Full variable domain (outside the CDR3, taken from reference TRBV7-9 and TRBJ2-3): DTGVSQNPRHKITKRGQNVTFRCDPISEHNRLYWYRQTLGQGPEFLTYFQNEAQLEKSRLLSDRFSAERPKGSFSTLEIQRTEQGDSAMYLCASSAGPVGTDTQYFGPGTRLTVL.

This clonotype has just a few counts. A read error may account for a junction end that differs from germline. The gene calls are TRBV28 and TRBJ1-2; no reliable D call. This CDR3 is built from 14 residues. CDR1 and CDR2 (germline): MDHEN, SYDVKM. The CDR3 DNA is TGTGCCAGCAGTTTAATACAGAGACCCTATGACTACACCTTC. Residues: CASSLIQRPYDYTF.

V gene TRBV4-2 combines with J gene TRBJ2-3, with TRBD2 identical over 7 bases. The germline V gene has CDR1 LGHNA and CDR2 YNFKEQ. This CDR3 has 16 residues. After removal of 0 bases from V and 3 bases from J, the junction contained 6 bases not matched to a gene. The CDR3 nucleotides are TGTGCCAGCAGCCAAGATTTTGCGGGAGCGACAGATACGCAGTATTTT. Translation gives CASSQDFAGATDTQYF.

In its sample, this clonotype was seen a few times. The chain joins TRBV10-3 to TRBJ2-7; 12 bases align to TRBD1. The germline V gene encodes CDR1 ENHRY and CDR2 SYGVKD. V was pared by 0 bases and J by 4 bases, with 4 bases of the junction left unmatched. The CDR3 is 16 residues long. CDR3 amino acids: CAISESRDRGRYEQYF. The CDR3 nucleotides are TGTGCCATCAGTGAGTCCCGGGACAGGGGGCGATACGAGCAGTACTTC.

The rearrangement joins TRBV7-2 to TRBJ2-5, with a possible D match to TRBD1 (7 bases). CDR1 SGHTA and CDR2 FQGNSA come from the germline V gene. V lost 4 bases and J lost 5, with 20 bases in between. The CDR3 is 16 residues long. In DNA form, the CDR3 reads TGTGCCAGCAGCTCAAAGAACCAGGGGGGTCTTGAGACCCAGTACTTC. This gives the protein CASSSKNQGGLETQYF. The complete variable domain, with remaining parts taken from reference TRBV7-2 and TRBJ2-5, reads GAGVSQSPSNKVTEKGKDVELRCDPISGHTALYWYRQSLGQGLEFLIYFQGNSAPDKSGLPSDRFSAERTGGSVSTLTIQRTQQEDSAVYLCASSSKNQGGLETQYFGPGTRLLVL.

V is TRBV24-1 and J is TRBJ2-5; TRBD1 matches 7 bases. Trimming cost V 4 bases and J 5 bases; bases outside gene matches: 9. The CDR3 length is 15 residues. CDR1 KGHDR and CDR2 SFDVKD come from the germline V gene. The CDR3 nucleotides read TGTGCCACCAGTGAACCCACAGGGGCTGAGGAGACCCAGTACTTC. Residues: CATSEPTGAEETQYF.

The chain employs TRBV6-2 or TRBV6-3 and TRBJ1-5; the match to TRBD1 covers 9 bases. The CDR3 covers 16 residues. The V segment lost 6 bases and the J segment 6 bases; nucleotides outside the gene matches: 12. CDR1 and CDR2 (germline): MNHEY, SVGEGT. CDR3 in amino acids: CASSQWDRDYTQPQHF. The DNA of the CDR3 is TGTGCCAGCAGCCAATGGGACAGGGATTATACTCAGCCCCAGCATTTT.

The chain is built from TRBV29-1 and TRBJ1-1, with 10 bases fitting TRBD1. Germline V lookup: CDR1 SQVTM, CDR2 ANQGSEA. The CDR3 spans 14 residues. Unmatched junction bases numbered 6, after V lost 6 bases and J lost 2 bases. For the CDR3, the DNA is TGCAGCGTGATCGGGACAGGGGCAAACACTGAAGCTTTCTTT. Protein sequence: CSVIGTGANTEAFF.

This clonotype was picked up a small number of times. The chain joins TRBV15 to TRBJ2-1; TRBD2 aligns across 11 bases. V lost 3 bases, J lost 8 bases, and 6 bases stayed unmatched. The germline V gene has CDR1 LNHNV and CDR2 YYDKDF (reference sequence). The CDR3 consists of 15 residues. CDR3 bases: TGTGCCACCAGCAGGCTTCCGGGACTAGCGGATGAGCAGTTCTTC. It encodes CATSRLPGLADEQFF.

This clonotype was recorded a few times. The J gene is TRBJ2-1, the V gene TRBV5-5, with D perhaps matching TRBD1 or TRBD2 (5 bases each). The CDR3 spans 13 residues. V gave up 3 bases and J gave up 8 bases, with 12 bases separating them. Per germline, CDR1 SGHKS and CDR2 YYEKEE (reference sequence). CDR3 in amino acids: CASSWGRGDEQFF. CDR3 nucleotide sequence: TGTGCCAGCAGCTGGGGGAGAGGGGATGAGCAGTTCTTC. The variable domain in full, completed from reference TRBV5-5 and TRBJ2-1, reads DAGVTQSPTHLIKTRGQQVTLRCSPISGHKSVSWYQQVLGQGPQFIFQYYEKEERGRGNFPDRFSARQFPNYSSELNVNALLLGDSALYLCASSWGRGDEQFFGPGTRLTVL.

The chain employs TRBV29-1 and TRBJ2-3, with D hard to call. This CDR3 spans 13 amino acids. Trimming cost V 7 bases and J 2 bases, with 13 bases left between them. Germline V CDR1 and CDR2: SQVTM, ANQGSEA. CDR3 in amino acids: CSADAMFTDTQYF. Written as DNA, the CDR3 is TGCAGCGCCGACGCGATGTTCACAGATACGCAGTATTTT.

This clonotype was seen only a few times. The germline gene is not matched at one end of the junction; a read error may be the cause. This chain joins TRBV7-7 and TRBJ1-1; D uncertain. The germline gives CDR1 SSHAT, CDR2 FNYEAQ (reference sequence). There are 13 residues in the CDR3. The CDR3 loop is CASSPNRDTEAFF. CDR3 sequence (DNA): TGTGCTAGCAGCCCCAACCGGGACACTGAAGCTTTCTTT.

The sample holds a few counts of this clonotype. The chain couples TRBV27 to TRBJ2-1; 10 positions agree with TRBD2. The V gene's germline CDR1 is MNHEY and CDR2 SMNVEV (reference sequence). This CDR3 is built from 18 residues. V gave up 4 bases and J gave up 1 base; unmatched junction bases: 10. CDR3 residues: CASSYNPLAGGSYNEQFF. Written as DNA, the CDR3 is TGTGCCAGCAGTTATAACCCTTTAGCGGGGGGTTCCTACAATGAGCAGTTCTTC.

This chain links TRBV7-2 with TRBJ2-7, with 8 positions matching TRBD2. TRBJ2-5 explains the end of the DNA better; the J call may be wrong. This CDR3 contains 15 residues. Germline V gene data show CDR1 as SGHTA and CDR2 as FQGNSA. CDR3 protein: CASSSAAGAGETQYF. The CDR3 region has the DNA TGTGCCAGCAGCTCAGCAGCGGGAGCTGGGGAGACCCAGTACTTC.